The source of this T cell receptor beta chain is a study of cytomegalovirus exposure and HLA in healthy donors. Notes on the study in general: Cytomegalovirus association was assigned to about 150 TCR beta chains.

Remarks on this clone: What it recognizes is unknown.

Trimming pared 1 base from V and 0 bases from J, leaving 10 bases between. Looked up from germline, CDR1 is LGHNA and CDR2 is YSLEER. This CDR3 region has 15 residues. Amplification used 60 Vbeta primers and 13 Jbeta primers. The table came from immunoSEQ multiplex PCR; TCRdb's copy has only in-frame clones and leaves some out. The table records approximately 90,000 clones, more than 70% of them present only once. This sequence joins TRBV4-3 and TRBJ2-7; D unresolved. The sequencing input was PBMCs. The clonotype originates from a man aged 40-50 years in good health and CMV-seronegative. As DNA, the CDR3 is TGCGCCAGCAGCCAAGTTGCAGCGAGCTCCTACGAGCAGTACTTC. The encoded protein is CASSQVAASSYEQYF.